These 4 T cell receptor beta chains were all obtained from the same sample, sequenced in a study of technical replicates of blood from a handful of donors (dated by TCRdb to 2016 to 2017). The method was the immunoSEQ multiplex PCR assay. Imported from immuneACCESS, the table was reduced by TCRdb to in-frame sequences with V and J called. These copies leave out some clones; in studies compared against another copy, an unresolved V gene accounts for under half, and the cause of the remainder is not known. The sample profile shows over 85,000 clones; around 94% of them were found once. 0.25% of the sample is taken by the ten largest. Material: T cells isolated from PBMCs. These receptors were taken from a human donor in good health.

The chain has TRBV7-2 and TRBJ2-2, with D uncertain. Germline CDR1 and CDR2: SGHTA and FQGNSA. The CDR3 extends over 14 amino acids. Between the trimmed V and J ends, which lost 4 bases and 6 bases, there was a span of 12 bases. In DNA, the CDR3 is TGTGCCAGCAGCTCTACGGTGGGCCCCGGGGAGCTGTTTTTT. Translating gives CASSSTVGPGELFF.

The CDR3 nucleotides are TGTGCCAGCAGTATTAGCGGGGGGCTCTTCGATGAGCAGTTCTTC. Protein sequence: CASSISGGLFDEQFF. This chain joins TRBV6-5 and TRBJ2-1; 10 nucleotides align to TRBD2. Germline V gene lookup returns CDR1 MNHEY and CDR2 SVGAGI. There are 15 residues in the CDR3. V lost 5 bases, J lost 8 bases, and 9 bases stayed unmatched.

This chain links TRBV29-1 with TRBJ2-7, with TRBD1 matching over 10 bases. Germline-derived CDR1 and CDR2 are SQVTM and ANQGSEA. This CDR3 is built from 15 residues. V gave up 0 bases and J gave up 3 bases; unmatched junction bases: 5. CDR3 amino acids: CSVEDLGQGVYEQYF. In DNA, the CDR3 is TGCAGCGTTGAAGATCTCGGACAGGGGGTCTACGAGCAGTACTTC.

The gene calls are TRBV2 and TRBJ2-7; a weak D match, TRBD1 (6 bases). The CDR3 runs to 18 residues. V shed 0 bases and J shed 2 bases, with 20 bases lying between them. Germline lookup yields CDR1 SNHLY and CDR2 FYNNEI. Here the CDR3 reads CASSEALQYRDGTYEQYF. The CDR3 DNA is TGTGCCAGCAGTGAAGCGCTTCAGTACAGGGATGGAACCTACGAGCAGTACTTC.